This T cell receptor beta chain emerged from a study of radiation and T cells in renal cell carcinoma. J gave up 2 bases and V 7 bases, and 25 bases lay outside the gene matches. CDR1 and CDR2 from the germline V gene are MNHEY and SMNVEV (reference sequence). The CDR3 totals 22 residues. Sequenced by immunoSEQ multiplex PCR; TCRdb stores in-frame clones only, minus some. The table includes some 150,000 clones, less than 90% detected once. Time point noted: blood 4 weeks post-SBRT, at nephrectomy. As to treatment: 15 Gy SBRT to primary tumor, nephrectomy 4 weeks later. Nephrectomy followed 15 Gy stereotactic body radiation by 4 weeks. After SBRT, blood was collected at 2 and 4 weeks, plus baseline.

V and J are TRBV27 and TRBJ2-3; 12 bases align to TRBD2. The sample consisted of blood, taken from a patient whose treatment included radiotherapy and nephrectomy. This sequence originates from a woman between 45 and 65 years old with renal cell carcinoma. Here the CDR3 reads CASNKRMMFGTSGRSLTDTQYF. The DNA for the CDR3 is TGTGCCAGCAATAAAAGGATGATGTTCGGGACTAGCGGGCGTAGTCTCACAGATACGCAGTATTTT.